This is a list of T cell receptor beta chains from one sample in a study of OX40 agonist ivuxolimab in advanced cancers. Sequencing used immunoSEQ multiplex PCR; TCRdb keeps in-frame clones, though not all of them. Counted here are around 69,000 clones, 88% occurring once; the ten biggest clones make up approximately 2.6%. The sequenced sample was CD4+ or CD8+ T cells sorted from blood, obtained in a trial of the OX40 agonist ivuxolimab. These receptors all stem from an adult with an advanced solid tumor such as melanoma, head and neck, liver or kidney cancer. CDR3s include the opening cysteine and the closing phenylalanine or tryptophan. D genes are given only for firm matches. Some rows mark clone size as missing; the rest say once, few, many or name a class of expanded clone.

v_call: TRBV4-2
clone_size: -
j_call: TRBJ2-7
d_call: -
cdr3_nt: TGTGCCAGCAGCCAAGATTGGGCAGGGGCTCCCTACGAGCAGTACTTC
cdr3_aa: CASSQDWAGAPYEQYF

v_call: TRBV6-1
clone_size: -
j_call: TRBJ1-6
d_call: -
cdr3_nt: TGTGCCAGCAGTGAACCCAGGACGGCCAATTCACCCCTCCACTTT
cdr3_aa: CASSEPRTANSPLHF

v_call: TRBV18
clone_size: -
j_call: TRBJ2-7
d_call: -
cdr3_nt: TGTGCCAGCTCACCCACTCGTGGGGGCCCCGACGAGCAGTACTTC
cdr3_aa: CASSPTRGGPDEQYF

v_call: TRBV5-6
clone_size: -
j_call: TRBJ1-2
d_call: -
cdr3_nt: TGTGCCAGCCCGCCTCTATCGGGCTACACCTTC
cdr3_aa: CASPPLSGYTF

v_call: TRBV28
clone_size: once
j_call: TRBJ2-7
d_call: -
cdr3_nt: TGTGCCAGCAGTTTAGGAGGGGTTCCCTCCTACGAGCAGTACTTC
cdr3_aa: CASSLGGVPSYEQYF

v_call: TRBV19
clone_size: -
j_call: TRBJ2-1
d_call: -
cdr3_nt: TGTGCCAGTAACGCGGCGGGGTACAATGAGCAGTTCTTC
cdr3_aa: CASNAAGYNEQFF

v_call: TRBV2
clone_size: -
j_call: TRBJ2-7
d_call: -
cdr3_nt: TGTGCCAGCAGTGTCGAGCAGGGTACCTACGAGCAGTACTTC
cdr3_aa: CASSVEQGTYEQYF

v_call: TRBV6-4
clone_size: -
j_call: TRBJ2-1
d_call: TRBD1
cdr3_nt: TGTGCCAGCAGGAGGGACAGTGTTTCCTACAATGAGCAGTTCTTC
cdr3_aa: CASRRDSVSYNEQFF

v_call: TRBV2
clone_size: -
j_call: TRBJ2-5
d_call: -
cdr3_nt: TGTGCCAGCAGTGGGGCGGGCGGAAGCCAAGAGACCCAGTACTTC
cdr3_aa: CASSGAGGSQETQYF

v_call: TRBV30
clone_size: once
j_call: TRBJ2-3
d_call: TRBD2
cdr3_nt: TGTGCCTGGAGTGTATCCCGGAGCGGGGGGGCAGGTACGCAGTATTTT
cdr3_aa: CAWSVSRSGGAGTQYF

v_call: TRBV7-2
clone_size: -
j_call: TRBJ2-7
d_call: TRBD2
cdr3_nt: TGTGCCAGCAGCTTAGCCCCGGGACTAGCGGTCGGCGAGCAGTACTTC
cdr3_aa: CASSLAPGLAVGEQYF

v_call: TRBV6-5
clone_size: -
j_call: TRBJ2-6
d_call: -
cdr3_nt: TGTGCCAGCAGTCCCGCCGATGGGGCCAACGTCCTGACTTTC
cdr3_aa: CASSPADGANVLTF

v_call: TRBV5-1
clone_size: once
j_call: TRBJ2-6
d_call: -
cdr3_nt: TGCGCCAGCAGCTTGGCCCCGGGGTCTGGGGCCAACGTCCTGACTTTC
cdr3_aa: CASSLAPGSGANVLTF

v_call: TRBV5-1
clone_size: -
j_call: TRBJ2-5
d_call: TRBD1
cdr3_nt: TGCGCCAGCAGCACAGGACAGGGTCGGGAGACCCAGTACTTC
cdr3_aa: CASSTGQGRETQYF

v_call: TRBV11-1
clone_size: -
j_call: TRBJ2-7
d_call: -
cdr3_nt: TGTGCCAGCAGCTTCATCCACGAGCAGTACTTC
cdr3_aa: CASSFIHEQYF

v_call: TRBV6-4
clone_size: -
j_call: TRBJ2-1
d_call: TRBD1
cdr3_nt: TGTGCCAGCAGTGAGGACAGGGGGATCTACAATGAGCAGTTCTTC
cdr3_aa: CASSEDRGIYNEQFF